This TCR beta chain was captured by sequencing in a study of T cell changes during pregnancy in multiple sclerosis. Method: immunoSEQ multiplex PCR; TCRdb's copy keeps in-frame clones and lacks some. The sample includes some 60,000 clones, about 92% of them seen just once. V lost 3 bases and J 5 bases, leaving 13 bases between the germline ends. The CDR3 contains 15 residues. The germline CDR1 and CDR2 sequences are LGHNA and YSLEER. The sequence was collected from a female donor with multiple sclerosis, enrolled in a pregnancy study. This specimen was peripheral blood, taken after pregnancy. V gene TRBV4-3 combines with J gene TRBJ2-2; the D gene is possibly TRBD1 (6 bases). CDR3 sequence (DNA): TGCGCCAGCAGCCATGTAACAGGGATAACCGGGGAGCTGTTTTTT. Translated, it gives CASSHVTGITGELFF.